This T cell receptor beta chain originates from a study of T cell responses to AZD1222 COVID-19 vaccine. Study results and caveats: Spike-specific TCRs gained breadth and depth after people received two AZD1222 doses.

Sequenced by immunoSEQ multiplex PCR; TCRdb stores in-frame clones only, minus some. The top ten clones hold about 3.3% of a sample with 100,000 or so clones, about 86% of them seen once. V lost 3 bases and J 6 bases, leaving 11 bases between the germline ends. Germline V lookup: CDR1 LGHDT, CDR2 YNNKEL (reference sequence). There are 14 residues in the CDR3. Turning to this clone: Its specificity is unknown.

The clonotype was recovered from an adult in good health. The sequencing used peripheral blood, collected on day 0 of AZD1222 vaccination. The rearrangement joins TRBV3-1 (or the pseudogene TRBV3-2) to TRBJ2-2; D is unclear. CDR3 region: CASSQYGRAGELFF. The CDR3 DNA reads TGTGCCAGCAGCCAGTACGGGCGCGCCGGGGAGCTGTTTTTT.